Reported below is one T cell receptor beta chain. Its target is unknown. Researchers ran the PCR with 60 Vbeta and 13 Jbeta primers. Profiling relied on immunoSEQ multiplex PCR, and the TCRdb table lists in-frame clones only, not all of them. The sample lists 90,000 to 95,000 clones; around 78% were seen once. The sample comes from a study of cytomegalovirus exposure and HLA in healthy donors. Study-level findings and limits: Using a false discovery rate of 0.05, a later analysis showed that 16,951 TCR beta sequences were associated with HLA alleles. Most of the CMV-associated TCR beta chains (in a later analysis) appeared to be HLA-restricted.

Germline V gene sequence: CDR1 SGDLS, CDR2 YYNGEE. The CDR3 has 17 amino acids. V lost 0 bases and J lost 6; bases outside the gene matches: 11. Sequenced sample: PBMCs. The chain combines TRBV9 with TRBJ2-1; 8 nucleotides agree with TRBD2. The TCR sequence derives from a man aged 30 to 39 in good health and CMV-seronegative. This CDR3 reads CASSVDGSGTISNEQFF. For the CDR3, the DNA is TGTGCCAGCAGCGTAGATGGTAGCGGGACCATTAGCAATGAGCAGTTCTTC.